This TCR beta chain was sequenced for a study of long-term antiretroviral therapy in people with HIV. Findings and limits, study-wide: Upon ART, diversity increased but remained lower than transplant donor controls.

CDR1 and CDR2 (germline): SGHDT, YYEEEE. V was pared by 1 base and J by 5 bases, with 16 bases between. This CDR3 is 15 amino acids long. As concerns this clone: Antigen unknown.

Sequencing used immunoSEQ v3.0 at survey level. Method: immunoSEQ multiplex PCR; TCRdb's copy keeps in-frame clones and lacks some. The sample holds over 20,000 clones, 86% seen once. The sequence was obtained from a woman aged 25 to 45 with HIV. This material consisted of unsorted PBMCs, taken 1.9 years after starting antiretroviral therapy. This rearrangement joins TRBV5-6 to TRBJ2-7, with D perhaps matching TRBD2 (6 bases). CDR3 sequence: CASSLSGGKRDEQYF. CDR3 bases: TGTGCCAGCAGCTTGTCCGGGGGTAAGCGGGACGAGCAGTACTTC.